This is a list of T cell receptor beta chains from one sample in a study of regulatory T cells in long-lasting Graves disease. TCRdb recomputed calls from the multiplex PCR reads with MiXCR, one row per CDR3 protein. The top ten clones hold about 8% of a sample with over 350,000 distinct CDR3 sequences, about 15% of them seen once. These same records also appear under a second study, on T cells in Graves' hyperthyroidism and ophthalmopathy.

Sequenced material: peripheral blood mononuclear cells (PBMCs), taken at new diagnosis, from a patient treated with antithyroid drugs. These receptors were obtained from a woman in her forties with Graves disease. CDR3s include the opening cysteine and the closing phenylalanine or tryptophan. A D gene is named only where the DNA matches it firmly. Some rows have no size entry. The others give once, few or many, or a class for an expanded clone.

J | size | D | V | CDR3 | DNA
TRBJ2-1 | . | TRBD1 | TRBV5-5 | CASSWGTGNNEQFF | TGTGCCAGCAGCTGGGGGACAGGTAACAATGAGCAGTTCTTC
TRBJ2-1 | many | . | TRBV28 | CASSSRLSWQFF | TGTGCCAGCAGTTCCCGACTGAGTTGGCAGTTCTTC
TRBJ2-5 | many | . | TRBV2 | CASSLGEQETQYF | TGTGCCAGCAGTCTTGGGGAACAAGAGACCCAGTACTTC
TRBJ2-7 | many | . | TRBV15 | CATSRVRGNEQYF | TGTGCCACCAGCAGAGTTCGCGGGAACGAGCAGTACTTC
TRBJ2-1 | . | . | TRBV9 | CASSVSPREANSSYNEQFF | TGTGCCAGCAGCGTATCCCCCCGTGAGGCTAACAGCTCCTACAATGAGCAGTTCTTC
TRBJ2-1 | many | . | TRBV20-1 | CSASEPGDEVNEQFF | TGCAGTGCTAGTGAACCAGGGGACGAGGTGAATGAGCAGTTCTTC
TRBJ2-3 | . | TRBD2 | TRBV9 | CASSVIAGSTDTQYF | TGTGCCAGCAGCGTTATAGCGGGATCCACAGATACGCAGTATTTT
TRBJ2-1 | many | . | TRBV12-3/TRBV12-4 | CASRLSWDDEQFF | TGTGCCAGCAGGTTATCGTGGGACGATGAGCAGTTCTTC
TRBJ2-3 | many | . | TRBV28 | CASSYRVDTQYF | TGTGCCAGCAGCTACAGGGTAGATACGCAGTATTTT
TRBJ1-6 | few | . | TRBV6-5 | CASSLQVYNSPLHF | TGTGCCAGCAGTTTACAGGTTTATAATTCACCCCTCCACTTT
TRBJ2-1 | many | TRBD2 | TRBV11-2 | CASSPAAPTSGRNHNERFF | TGTGCCAGCAGCCCCGCAGCCCCAACTAGCGGGAGGAACCACAATGAGCGGTTCTTC
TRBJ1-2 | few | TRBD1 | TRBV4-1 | CASSQSDRGAYGYTF | TGCGCCAGCAGCCAGAGTGACAGGGGTGCTTATGGCTACACCTTC
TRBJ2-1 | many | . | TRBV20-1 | CSAREPQAAVGQFF | TGCAGTGCTAGAGAGCCACAAGCGGCGGTGGGGCAGTTCTTC
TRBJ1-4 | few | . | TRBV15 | CATSRDSGPGLGEKLFF | TGTGCCACCAGCAGAGATAGTGGGCCAGGGCTCGGGGAAAAACTGTTTTTT
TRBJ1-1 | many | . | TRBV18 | CASSHSLDTEAFF | TGTGCCAGCTCACACAGCCTAGACACTGAAGCTTTCTTT
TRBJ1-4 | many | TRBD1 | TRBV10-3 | CAIAGTGREKLFF | TGTGCCATCGCCGGGACAGGGAGGGAAAAACTGTTTTTT
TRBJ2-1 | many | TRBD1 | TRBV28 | CASSQGQVVVGEQFF | TGTGCCAGCAGTCAGGGACAGGTTGTTGTGGGAGAGCAGTTCTTC
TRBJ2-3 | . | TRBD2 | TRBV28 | CASTSTSGNPISTDTQYF | TGTGCCAGCACTTCGACTAGCGGGAACCCAATCTCCACAGATACGCAGTATTTT
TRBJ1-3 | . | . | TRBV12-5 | CASGPGRVGGNTIYF | TGTGCTAGTGGCCCTGGGAGGGTAGGCGGAAACACCATATATTTT
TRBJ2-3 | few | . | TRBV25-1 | CASRDSGTDTQYF | TGTGCCAGCAGAGACAGCGGCACAGATACGCAGTATTTT
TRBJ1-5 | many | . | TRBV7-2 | CASSQDREQPQHF | TGTGCCAGCAGTCAGGACAGAGAGCAGCCCCAGCATTTT
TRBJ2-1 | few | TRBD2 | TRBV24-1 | CTTSDFVAGDYNNEQFF | TGTACCACCAGTGATTTCGTAGCGGGAGATTATAACAATGAGCAGTTCTTC
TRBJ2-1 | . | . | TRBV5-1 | CASSLISGPGWDNEQFF | TGCGCCAGCAGCTTGATTTCTGGGCCAGGGTGGGACAATGAGCAGTTCTTC
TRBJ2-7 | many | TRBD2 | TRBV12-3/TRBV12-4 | CASRRTSGRGEQYF | TGTGCCAGCAGGCGGACTAGCGGGAGAGGCGAGCAGTACTTC
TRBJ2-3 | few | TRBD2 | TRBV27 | CASPLAATDTQYF | TGTGCCAGCCCTCTAGCGGCCACAGATACGCAGTATTTT
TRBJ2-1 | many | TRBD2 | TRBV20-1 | CSASGLAGRHEQFF | TGCAGTGCTAGCGGACTAGCGGGAAGACATGAGCAGTTCTTC
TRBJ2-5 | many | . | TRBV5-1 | CASSFRLTEETQYF | TGCGCCAGCAGCTTCAGATTGACAGAAGAGACCCAGTACTTC
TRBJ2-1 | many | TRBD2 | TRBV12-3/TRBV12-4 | CASSNLGRGRSPNEQFF | TGTGCCAGCAGTAACCTAGGCCGCGGGAGAAGTCCCAATGAGCAGTTCTTC
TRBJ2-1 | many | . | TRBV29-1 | CSVDSGKRREQFF | TGCAGCGTTGATTCGGGGAAGCGACGGGAGCAGTTCTTC
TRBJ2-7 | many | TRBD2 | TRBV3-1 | CASSRGSGSEYEQYF | TGTGCCAGCAGCCGAGGCAGCGGGAGCGAGTACGAGCAGTACTTC
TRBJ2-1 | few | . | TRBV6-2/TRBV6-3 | CASSWGLGNNEQFF | TGTGCCAGCAGTTGGGGGCTTGGTAACAATGAGCAGTTCTTC
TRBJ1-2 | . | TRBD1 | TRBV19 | CASSISNRGTYGCTF | TGTGCCAGTAGTATTAGCAACAGGGGGACTTATGGCTGCACCTTC
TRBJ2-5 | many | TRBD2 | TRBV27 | CASSLWTRGETQYF | TGTGCCAGCAGTTTATGGACTAGAGGGGAGACCCAGTACTTC
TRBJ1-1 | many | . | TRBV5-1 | CASSLAQSMNTEAFF | TGCGCCAGCAGCTTGGCTCAGAGCATGAACACTGAAGCTTTCTTT
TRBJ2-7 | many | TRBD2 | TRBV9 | CASSVGSGGDYEQYF | TGTGCCAGCAGCGTAGGTTCGGGAGGGGACTACGAGCAGTACTTC
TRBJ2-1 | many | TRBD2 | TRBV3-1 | CASSQDGLAGGLYNEQFF | TGTGCCAGCAGCCAAGACGGCCTAGCGGGAGGGCTATACAATGAGCAGTTCTTC
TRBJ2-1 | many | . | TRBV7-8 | CASSLGSDASSYNEQFF | TGTGCCAGCAGCTTAGGGTCGGACGCGAGCTCCTACAATGAGCAGTTCTTC
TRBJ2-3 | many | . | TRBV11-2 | CASSHGTDTQYF | TGTGCCAGCAGCCATGGGACAGATACGCAGTATTTT
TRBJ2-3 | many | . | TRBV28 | CASSGAGGTDTQYF | TGTGCCAGCAGTGGGGCAGGGGGCACAGATACGCAGTATTTT
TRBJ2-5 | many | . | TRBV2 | CASSLGLREETQYF | TGTGCCAGCAGTTTGGGACTGAGGGAAGAGACCCAGTACTTC
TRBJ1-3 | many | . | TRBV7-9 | CATPGHITNTIYF | TGTGCCACCCCGGGACACATTACGAACACCATATATTTT